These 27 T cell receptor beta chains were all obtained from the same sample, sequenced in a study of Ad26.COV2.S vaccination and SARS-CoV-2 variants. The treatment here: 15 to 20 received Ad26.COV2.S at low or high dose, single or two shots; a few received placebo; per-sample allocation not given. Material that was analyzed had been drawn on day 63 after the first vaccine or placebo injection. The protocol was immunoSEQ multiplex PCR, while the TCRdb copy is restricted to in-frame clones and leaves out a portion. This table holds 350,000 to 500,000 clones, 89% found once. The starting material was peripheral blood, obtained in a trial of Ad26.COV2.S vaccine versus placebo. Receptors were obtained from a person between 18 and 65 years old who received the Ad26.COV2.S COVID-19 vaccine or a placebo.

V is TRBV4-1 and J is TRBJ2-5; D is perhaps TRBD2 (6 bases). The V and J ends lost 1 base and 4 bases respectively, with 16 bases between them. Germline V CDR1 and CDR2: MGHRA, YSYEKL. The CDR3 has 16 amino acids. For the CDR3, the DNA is TGCGCCAGCAGCCAAGGGAGGGTATATAGGGGAGAGACCCAGTACTTC. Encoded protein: CASSQGRVYRGETQYF.

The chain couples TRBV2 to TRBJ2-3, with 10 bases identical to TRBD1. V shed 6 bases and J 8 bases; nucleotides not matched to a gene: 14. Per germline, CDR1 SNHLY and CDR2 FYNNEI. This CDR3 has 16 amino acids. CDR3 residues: CASSQRGTGEGSTQYF. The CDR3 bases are TGTGCCAGCAGCCAAAGAGGGACAGGGGAGGGAAGTACGCAGTATTTT.

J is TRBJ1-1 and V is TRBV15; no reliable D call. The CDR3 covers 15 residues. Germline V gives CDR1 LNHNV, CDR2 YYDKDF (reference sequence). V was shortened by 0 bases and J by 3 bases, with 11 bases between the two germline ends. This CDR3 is CATSRDRVFDTEAFF. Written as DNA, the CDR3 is TGTGCCACCAGCAGAGATCGGGTATTTGACACTGAAGCTTTCTTT. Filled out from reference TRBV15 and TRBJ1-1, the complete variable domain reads DAMVIQNPRYQVTQFGKPVTLSCSQTLNHNVMYWYQQKSSQAPKLLFHYYDKDFNNEADTPDNFQSRRPNTSFCFLDIRSPGLGDTAMYLCATSRDRVFDTEAFFGQGTRLTVV.

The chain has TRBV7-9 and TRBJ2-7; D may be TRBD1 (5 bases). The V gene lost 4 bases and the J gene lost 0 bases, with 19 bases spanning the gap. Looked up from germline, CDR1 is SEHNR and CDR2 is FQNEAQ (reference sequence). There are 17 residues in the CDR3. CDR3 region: CASSSRVLSSSSYEQYV. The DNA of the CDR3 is TGTGCCAGCAGCTCCAGGGTCCTCAGCTCCAGCTCCTACGAGCAGTACGTC.

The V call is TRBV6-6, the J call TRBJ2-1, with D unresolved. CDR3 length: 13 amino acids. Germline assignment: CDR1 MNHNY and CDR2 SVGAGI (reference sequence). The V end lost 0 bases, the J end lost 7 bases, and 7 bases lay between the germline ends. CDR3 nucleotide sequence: TGTGCCAGCAGTTACTCCGGTTCGAATGAGCAGTTCTTC. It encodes CASSYSGSNEQFF.

The CDR3 DNA follows: TGTGCCAGCAGGGCAACCCCTCAGGGGGGGGGTGAAAAACTGTTTTTT. As protein: CASRATPQGGGEKLFF. The V and J genes are TRBV6-6 and TRBJ1-4; 7 bases align to TRBD1. CDR1 and CDR2 from the germline V gene are MNHNY and SVGAGI (reference sequence). V shed 6 bases and J 7 bases; nucleotides not matched to a gene: 14. This CDR3 is 16 amino acids long.

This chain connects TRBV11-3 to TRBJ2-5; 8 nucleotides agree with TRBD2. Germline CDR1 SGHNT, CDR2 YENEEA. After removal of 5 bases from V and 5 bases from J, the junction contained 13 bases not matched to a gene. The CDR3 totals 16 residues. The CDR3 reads CASSPGIGLASETQYF. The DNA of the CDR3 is TGTGCCAGCAGCCCAGGAATAGGACTAGCATCCGAGACCCAGTACTTC. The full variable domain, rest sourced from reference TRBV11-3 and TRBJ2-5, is EAGVVQSPRYKIIEKKQPVAFWCNPISGHNTLYWYLQNLGQGPELLIRYENEEAVDDSQLPKDRFSAERLKGVDSTLKIQPAELGDSAVYLCASSPGIGLASETQYFGPGTRLLVL.

CDR3 in amino acids: CASSFNTAGTGYEQYF. CDR3 bases: TGTGCCAGCAGCTTCAACACGGCCGGGACAGGGTACGAGCAGTACTTC. This chain uses TRBV7-8 with TRBJ2-7; TRBD1 aligns across 9 bases. The CDR3 is 16 residues long. V was pared by 3 bases and J by 4 bases, with 10 bases of the junction left unmatched. Looked up from germline, CDR1 is SGHVS and CDR2 is FQNEAQ.

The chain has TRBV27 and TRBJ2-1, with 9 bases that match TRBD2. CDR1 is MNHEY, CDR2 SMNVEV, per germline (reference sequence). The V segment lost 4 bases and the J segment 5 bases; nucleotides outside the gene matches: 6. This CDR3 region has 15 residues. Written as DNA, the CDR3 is TGTGCCAGCAGTTGGCGACTAGCGGACAACAATGAGCAGTTCTTC. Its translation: CASSWRLADNNEQFF.

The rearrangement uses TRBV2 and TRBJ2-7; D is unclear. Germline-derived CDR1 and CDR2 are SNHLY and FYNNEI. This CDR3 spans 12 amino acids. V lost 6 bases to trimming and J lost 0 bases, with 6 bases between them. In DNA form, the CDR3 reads TGTGCCAGCAGCGATGACTCCTACGAGCAGTACTTC. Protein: CASSDDSYEQYF.

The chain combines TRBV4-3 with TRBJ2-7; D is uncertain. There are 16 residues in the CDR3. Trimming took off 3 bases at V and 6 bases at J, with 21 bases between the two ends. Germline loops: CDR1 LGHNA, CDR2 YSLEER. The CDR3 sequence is CASSQPSGPPGPEQYV. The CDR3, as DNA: TGCGCCAGCAGCCAGCCCTCCGGGCCCCCAGGACCCGAGCAGTACGTC.

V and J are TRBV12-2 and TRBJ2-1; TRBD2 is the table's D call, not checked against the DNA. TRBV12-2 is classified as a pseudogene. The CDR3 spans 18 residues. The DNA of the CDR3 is TGTGCAAGTCGCTTCTCCGGGACTAGCGGGGTCTTTTACAATGAGCAGTTCTTC. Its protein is CASRFSGTSGVFYNEQFF.

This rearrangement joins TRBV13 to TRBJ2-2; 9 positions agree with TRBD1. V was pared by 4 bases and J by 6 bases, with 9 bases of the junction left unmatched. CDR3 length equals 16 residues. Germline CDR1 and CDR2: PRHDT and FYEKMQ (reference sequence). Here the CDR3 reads CASSSHTGGAPGELFF. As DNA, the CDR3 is TGTGCCAGCAGCTCCCATACAGGGGGCGCCCCCGGGGAGCTGTTTTTT.

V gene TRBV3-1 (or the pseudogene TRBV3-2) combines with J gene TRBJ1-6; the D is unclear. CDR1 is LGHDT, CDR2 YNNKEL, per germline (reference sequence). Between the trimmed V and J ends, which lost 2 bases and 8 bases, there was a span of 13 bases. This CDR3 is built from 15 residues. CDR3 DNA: TGTGCCAGCAGCCAACTAGACCCGGGCGATTCACCCCTCCACTTT. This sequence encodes CASSQLDPGDSPLHF.

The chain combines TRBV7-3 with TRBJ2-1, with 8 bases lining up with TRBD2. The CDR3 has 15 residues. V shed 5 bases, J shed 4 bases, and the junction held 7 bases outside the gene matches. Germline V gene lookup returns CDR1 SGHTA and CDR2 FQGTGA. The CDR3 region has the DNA TGTGCCAGCAGCGAAAGCGGGGGACTATACAATGAGCAGTTCTTC. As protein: CASSESGGLYNEQFF.

The CDR3 nucleotides are TGCGCCAGCAGTGAGCGACTCTCTGGGGCCAACGTCCTGACTTTC. This sequence encodes CASSERLSGANVLTF. The V gene is TRBV10-2, the J gene TRBJ2-6; D ambiguous. Germline V gene data show CDR1 as WSHSY and CDR2 as SAAADI. The CDR3 is made up of 15 amino acids. Trimming removed 2 bases at V and 0 bases at J, with 5 bases between.

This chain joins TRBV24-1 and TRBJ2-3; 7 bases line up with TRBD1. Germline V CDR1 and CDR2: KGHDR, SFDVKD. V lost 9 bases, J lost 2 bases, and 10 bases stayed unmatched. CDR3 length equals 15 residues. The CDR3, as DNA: TGTGCCACCGCCCCGGGACAGCTATCCACAGATACGCAGTATTTT. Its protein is CATAPGQLSTDTQYF.

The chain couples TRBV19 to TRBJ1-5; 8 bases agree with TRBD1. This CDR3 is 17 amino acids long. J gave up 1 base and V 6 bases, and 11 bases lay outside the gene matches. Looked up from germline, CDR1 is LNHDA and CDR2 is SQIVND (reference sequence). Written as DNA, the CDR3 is TGTGCCAGTAGCAAGTCGGGGCAGGGGGCAAGCAATCAGCCCCAGCATTTT. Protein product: CASSKSGQGASNQPQHF.

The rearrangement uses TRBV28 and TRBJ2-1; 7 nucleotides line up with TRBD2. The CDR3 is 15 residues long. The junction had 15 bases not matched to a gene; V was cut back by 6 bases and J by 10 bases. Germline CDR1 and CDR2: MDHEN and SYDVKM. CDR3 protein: CASSTKATSFWEQFF. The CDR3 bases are TGTGCCAGCAGCACAAAAGCGACTAGCTTTTGGGAGCAGTTCTTC.

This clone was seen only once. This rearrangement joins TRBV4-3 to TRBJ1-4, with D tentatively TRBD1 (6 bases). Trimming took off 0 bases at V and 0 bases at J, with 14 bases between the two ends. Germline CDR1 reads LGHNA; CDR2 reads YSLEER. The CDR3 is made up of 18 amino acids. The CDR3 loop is CASSQDLTGWATNEKLFF. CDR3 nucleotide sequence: TGCGCCAGCAGCCAAGATCTTACAGGGTGGGCAACTAATGAAAAACTGTTTTTT.

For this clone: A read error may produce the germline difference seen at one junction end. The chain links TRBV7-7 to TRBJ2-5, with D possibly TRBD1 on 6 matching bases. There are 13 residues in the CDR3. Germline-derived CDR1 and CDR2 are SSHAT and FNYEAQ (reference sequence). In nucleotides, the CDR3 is TGTGCTAGCAGCACAGGGCCCCGAGAGACCCAGTACTTC. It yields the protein CASSTGPRETQYF.

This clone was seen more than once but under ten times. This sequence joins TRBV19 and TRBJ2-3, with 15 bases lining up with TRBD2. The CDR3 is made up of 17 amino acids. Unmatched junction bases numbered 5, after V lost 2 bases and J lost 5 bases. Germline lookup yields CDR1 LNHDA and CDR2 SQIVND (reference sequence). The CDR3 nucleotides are TGTGCCAGTAGTATACCCGGACTAGCGGGGGGGCGAGATACGCAGTATTTT. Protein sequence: CASSIPGLAGGRDTQYF.

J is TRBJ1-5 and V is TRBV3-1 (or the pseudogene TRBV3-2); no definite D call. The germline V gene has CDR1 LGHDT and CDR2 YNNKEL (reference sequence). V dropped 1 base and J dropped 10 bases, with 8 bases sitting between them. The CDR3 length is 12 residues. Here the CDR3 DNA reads TGTGCCAGCAGCCAAGTCGGCTTACCCCAGCATTTT. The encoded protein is CASSQVGLPQHF.

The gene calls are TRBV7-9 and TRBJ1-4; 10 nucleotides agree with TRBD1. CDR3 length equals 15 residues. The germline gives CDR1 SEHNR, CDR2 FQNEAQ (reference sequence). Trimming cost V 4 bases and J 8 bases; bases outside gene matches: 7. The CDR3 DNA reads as TGTGCCAGCAGCTCCGGGACAGGGGAGTGGGAAAAACTGTTTTTT. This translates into CASSSGTGEWEKLFF.

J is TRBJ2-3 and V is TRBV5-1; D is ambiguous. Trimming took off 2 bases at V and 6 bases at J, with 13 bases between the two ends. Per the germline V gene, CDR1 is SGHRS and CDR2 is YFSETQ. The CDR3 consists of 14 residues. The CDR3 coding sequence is TGCGCCAGCAGCTTACTCCCAGCGTCGGATACGCAGTATTTT. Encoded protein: CASSLLPASDTQYF.

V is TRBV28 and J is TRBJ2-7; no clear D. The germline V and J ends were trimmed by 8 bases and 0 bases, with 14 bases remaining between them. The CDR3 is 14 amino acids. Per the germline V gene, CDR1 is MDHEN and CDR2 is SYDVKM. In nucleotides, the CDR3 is TGTGCCAGCGCTTCCATGGGCAGCTCCTACGAGCAGTACGTC. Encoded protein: CASASMGSSYEQYV.

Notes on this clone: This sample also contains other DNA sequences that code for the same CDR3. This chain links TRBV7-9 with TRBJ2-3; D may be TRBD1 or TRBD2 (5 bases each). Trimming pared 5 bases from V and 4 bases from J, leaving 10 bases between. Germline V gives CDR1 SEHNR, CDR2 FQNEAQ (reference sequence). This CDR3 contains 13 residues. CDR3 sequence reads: CASSPRGPDTQYF. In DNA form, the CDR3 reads TGTGCCAGCAGCCCCCGGGGCCCAGATACGCAGTATTTT.